The rows below give T cell receptor beta chains drawn from one sample of a study of T cell responses to AZD1222 COVID-19 vaccine. The protocol was immunoSEQ multiplex PCR, while the TCRdb copy is restricted to in-frame clones and leaves out a portion. The data contain 100,000 to 150,000 clones, 85% to 90% of them singletons. Source: peripheral blood, taken on day 0 of AZD1222 vaccination. These receptors all stem from an adult in good health. Each CDR3 is given with its conserved first and last residue. A D gene is named only where the DNA matches it firmly. Size is stated for part of the rows, as once, few or many counts, or as a class when the clone is expanded.

V gene: TRBV7-6
clone size: .
D gene: .
J gene: TRBJ1-6
CDR3 protein: CASSQSFFRDEDSPLHF
CDR3 DNA: TGTGCCAGCAGCCAATCCTTTTTTCGGGACGAAGATTCACCCCTCCACTTT

V gene: TRBV7-2
clone size: .
D gene: TRBD1
J gene: TRBJ1-1
CDR3 protein: CASSPTGANTEAFF
CDR3 DNA: TGTGCCAGCAGCCCGACAGGGGCGAACACTGAAGCTTTCTTT

V gene: TRBV7-2
clone size: .
D gene: .
J gene: TRBJ1-6
CDR3 protein: CASSLAGLRESPLHF
CDR3 DNA: TGTGCCAGCAGCTTAGCCGGGCTCAGGGAGTCACCCCTCCACTTT

V gene: TRBV10-1
clone size: .
D gene: .
J gene: TRBJ2-1
CDR3 protein: CASDHNEQFF
CDR3 DNA: TGCGCCAGTGACCACAATGAGCAGTTCTTC

V gene: TRBV14
clone size: .
D gene: .
J gene: TRBJ1-1
CDR3 protein: CASSLTTGRRNTEAFF
CDR3 DNA: TGTGCCAGCAGCCTTACTACAGGGAGGAGGAACACTGAAGCTTTCTTT

V gene: TRBV5-6
clone size: once
D gene: .
J gene: TRBJ1-2
CDR3 protein: CASSLVGRKDAGYTF
CDR3 DNA: TGTGCCAGCAGCTTGGTCGGGCGCAAAGACGCTGGCTACACCTTC

V gene: TRBV18
clone size: .
D gene: TRBD1
J gene: TRBJ1-4
CDR3 protein: CASSPPDRGEKLFF
CDR3 DNA: TGTGCCAGCTCACCACCCGACAGGGGTGAAAAACTGTTTTTT

V gene: TRBV10-3
clone size: .
D gene: .
J gene: TRBJ2-7
CDR3 protein: CAISVGVGEYEQYF
CDR3 DNA: TGTGCCATCAGTGTAGGGGTAGGGGAATACGAGCAGTACTTC

V gene: TRBV5-1
clone size: once
D gene: TRBD1
J gene: TRBJ2-1
CDR3 protein: CASRGGVSSYNEQFF
CDR3 DNA: TGCGCCAGCAGAGGGGGCGTGTCGTCCTACAATGAGCAGTTCTTC

V gene: TRBV27
clone size: .
D gene: TRBD2
J gene: TRBJ2-1
CDR3 protein: CASSYGLADLNEQFF
CDR3 DNA: TGTGCCAGCAGTTATGGACTAGCGGACCTCAATGAGCAGTTCTTC

V gene: TRBV5-1
clone size: .
D gene: .
J gene: TRBJ1-1
CDR3 protein: CASSPGVSWNTEAFF
CDR3 DNA: TGCGCCAGCAGCCCTGGGGTGTCCTGGAACACTGAAGCTTTCTTT

V gene: TRBV2
clone size: .
D gene: TRBD1
J gene: TRBJ1-1
CDR3 protein: CATRPDRSAALYEAFF
CDR3 DNA: TGTGCCACACGTCCGGACAGGAGCGCGGCTCTTTATGAAGCTTTCTTT

V gene: TRBV7-9
clone size: many
D gene: .
J gene: TRBJ2-1
CDR3 protein: CASSPGGGPSYEQFF
CDR3 DNA: TGTGCCAGCAGTCCGGGCGGAGGGCCCTCTTATGAGCAGTTCTTC

V gene: TRBV7-9
clone size: .
D gene: .
J gene: TRBJ2-3
CDR3 protein: CASSLVLTDTQYF
CDR3 DNA: TGTGCCAGCAGCTTAGTTTTGACAGATACGCAGTATTTT

V gene: TRBV9
clone size: .
D gene: TRBD1
J gene: TRBJ1-1
CDR3 protein: CASSVGGTGQFTEAFF
CDR3 DNA: TGTGCCAGCAGCGTAGGAGGGACAGGGCAATTCACTGAAGCTTTCTTT

V gene: TRBV10-3
clone size: .
D gene: .
J gene: TRBJ1-5
CDR3 protein: CAISVGREGNQPQHF
CDR3 DNA: TGTGCCATCAGTGTAGGCAGGGAGGGGAATCAGCCCCAGCATTTT

V gene: TRBV9
clone size: .
D gene: .
J gene: TRBJ2-2
CDR3 protein: CASSPRTVGTGELFF
CDR3 DNA: TGTGCCAGCAGCCCCCGGACAGTAGGCACCGGGGAGCTGTTTTTT

V gene: TRBV7-2
clone size: .
D gene: TRBD1
J gene: TRBJ1-1
CDR3 protein: CASSLGTGAQNTEAFF
CDR3 DNA: TGTGCCAGCAGCCTCGGGACAGGGGCCCAGAACACTGAAGCTTTCTTT

V gene: TRBV20-1
clone size: .
D gene: .
J gene: TRBJ1-2
CDR3 protein: CSASPGRSIVYGYTF
CDR3 DNA: TGCAGTGCTAGTCCTGGGAGATCTATCGTCTATGGCTACACCTTC

V gene: TRBV4-1
clone size: .
D gene: .
J gene: TRBJ2-7
CDR3 protein: CASSVAGSSYEQYF
CDR3 DNA: TGCGCCAGCAGTGTCGCGGGGAGCTCCTACGAGCAGTACTTC

V gene: TRBV15
clone size: .
D gene: .
J gene: TRBJ1-1
CDR3 protein: CATSREGAVNTEAFF
CDR3 DNA: TGTGCCACCAGCAGAGAGGGGGCCGTGAACACTGAAGCTTTCTTT

V gene: TRBV5-1
clone size: .
D gene: TRBD2
J gene: TRBJ2-3
CDR3 protein: CASSYIAGVTDTQYF
CDR3 DNA: TGCGCCAGCAGCTACATAGCGGGGGTCACAGATACGCAGTATTTT

V gene: TRBV6-1
clone size: few
D gene: .
J gene: TRBJ1-2
CDR3 protein: CASSEPRDGHGYTF
CDR3 DNA: TGTGCCAGCAGTGAACCTCGGGACGGTCATGGCTACACCTTC

V gene: TRBV19
clone size: .
D gene: .
J gene: TRBJ1-4
CDR3 protein: CASSMRAPTNEKLFF
CDR3 DNA: TGTGCCAGTAGTATGAGGGCACCAACTAATGAAAAACTGTTTTTT

V gene: TRBV12-5
clone size: .
D gene: .
J gene: TRBJ1-5
CDR3 protein: CASSRGSNQPQHF
CDR3 DNA: TGTGCTAGTTCCAGAGGGAGCAATCAGCCCCAGCATTTT

V gene: TRBV27
clone size: few
D gene: .
J gene: TRBJ1-3
CDR3 protein: CASSASGGNTIYF
CDR3 DNA: TGTGCCAGCAGTGCTTCTGGAGGAAACACCATATATTTT

V gene: TRBV12-3/TRBV12-4
clone size: .
D gene: .
J gene: TRBJ1-6
CDR3 protein: CASGSSYNSPLHF
CDR3 DNA: TGTGCCAGCGGGAGCTCCTATAATTCACCCCTCCACTTT

V gene: TRBV9
clone size: .
D gene: .
J gene: TRBJ2-2
CDR3 protein: CASSLGQTGELFF
CDR3 DNA: TGTGCCAGCAGCTTAGGACAGACCGGGGAGCTGTTTTTT

V gene: TRBV11-2
clone size: few
D gene: .
J gene: TRBJ1-1
CDR3 protein: CASSLGTDTEAFF
CDR3 DNA: TGTGCCAGCAGCTTAGGAACGGACACTGAAGCTTTCTTT

V gene: TRBV2
clone size: .
D gene: .
J gene: TRBJ2-2
CDR3 protein: CASSLYGAANTGELFF
CDR3 DNA: TGTGCCAGCAGTCTCTATGGAGCGGCAAACACCGGGGAGCTGTTTTTT

V gene: TRBV19
clone size: .
D gene: .
J gene: TRBJ2-7
CDR3 protein: CASSILGYEQYF
CDR3 DNA: TGTGCCAGTAGTATTTTGGGCTACGAGCAGTACTTC

V gene: TRBV3-1/TRBV3-2
clone size: .
D gene: TRBD2
J gene: TRBJ2-2
CDR3 protein: CASSQGGSRSTGELFF
CDR3 DNA: TGTGCCAGCAGCCAGGGCGGGAGCAGGAGCACCGGGGAGCTGTTTTTT

V gene: TRBV27
clone size: .
D gene: TRBD1
J gene: TRBJ1-6
CDR3 protein: CATGRTGWSPLHF
CDR3 DNA: TGTGCCACCGGTCGGACAGGGTGGTCACCCCTCCACTTT

V gene: TRBV28
clone size: .
D gene: TRBD1
J gene: TRBJ1-1
CDR3 protein: CASSIRQGDMNTEAFF
CDR3 DNA: TGTGCCAGCAGTATCAGACAGGGGGATATGAACACTGAAGCTTTCTTT

V gene: TRBV7-9
clone size: once
D gene: TRBD2
J gene: TRBJ2-1
CDR3 protein: CASSSSGGMSEQFF
CDR3 DNA: TGTGCCAGCAGCTCCAGCGGGGGGATGTCTGAGCAGTTCTTC

V gene: TRBV7-3
clone size: .
D gene: TRBD1
J gene: TRBJ2-3
CDR3 protein: CASSSQGSTDTQYF
CDR3 DNA: TGTGCCAGCAGCTCACAGGGGAGCACAGATACGCAGTATTTT

V gene: TRBV21-1
clone size: .
D gene: .
J gene: TRBJ2-1
CDR3 protein: CASSKGAGNPRPYNEQFF
CDR3 DNA: TGTGCCAGCAGCAAAGGTGCAGGGAATCCCCGTCCGTACAATGAGCAGTTCTTC

V gene: TRBV14
clone size: .
D gene: TRBD2
J gene: TRBJ2-1
CDR3 protein: CASRLAGVYNEQFF
CDR3 DNA: TGTGCCAGCAGGCTAGCGGGAGTCTACAATGAGCAGTTCTTC

V gene: TRBV6-5
clone size: large
D gene: .
J gene: TRBJ1-5
CDR3 protein: CASSYSREQPQHF
CDR3 DNA: TGTGCCAGCAGTTACTCTAGGGAACAGCCCCAGCATTTT

V gene: TRBV11-3
clone size: .
D gene: .
J gene: TRBJ2-7
CDR3 protein: CASSLWQGAEQYF
CDR3 DNA: TGTGCCAGCAGCTTATGGCAGGGTGCCGAGCAGTACTTC

V gene: TRBV30
clone size: .
D gene: TRBD2
J gene: TRBJ2-7
CDR3 protein: CAWSLSSGPFSYEQYF
CDR3 DNA: TGTGCCTGGAGTCTAAGTAGCGGGCCTTTCTCCTACGAGCAGTACTTC

V gene: TRBV12-3/TRBV12-4
clone size: .
D gene: .
J gene: TRBJ1-5
CDR3 protein: CASSLQGNQPQHF
CDR3 DNA: TGTGCCAGCAGTTTACAGGGGAATCAGCCCCAGCATTTT